The 13 T cell receptor beta chains reported below all come from one sample, sequenced in a study of CD8+CD57+ T cells in acquired aplastic anemia. The template used for profiling TCR beta VDJ and CDR3 was genomic DNA. TCRdb called the reads again in MiXCR, with one record for every CDR3 protein. This table holds about 190,000 distinct CDR3 sequences, approximately 49% found once. Sequenced sample: sorted CD4+, CD8+, or CD8+CD57+ T cells (not recorded which) from PBMCs. All receptors derive from a human donor in good health, serving as a control.

The CDR3 reads CSASPGLAGAGDTQYF. CDR3 nucleotides: TGCAGTGCTAGCCCCGGACTAGCGGGAGCCGGAGATACGCAGTATTTT. The V call is TRBV20-1, the J call TRBJ2-3, with 13 bases aligning to TRBD2. The CDR3 has 16 residues. Trimming at V came to 3 bases and at J to 5 bases, leaving 8 bases not matched to a gene. Germline V gene sequence: CDR1 DFQATT, CDR2 SNEGSKA (reference sequence).

This clonotype was seen many times. The J gene is TRBJ2-7, the V gene TRBV12-3 or TRBV12-4, with D perhaps matching TRBD1 or TRBD2 (5 bases each). V was cut by 3 bases and J by 4 bases, with 16 bases left in between. CDR3 length equals 15 residues. The CDR3 here is CASSFAGTPWYEQYF. Here the CDR3 DNA reads TGTGCCAGCAGTTTCGCCGGGACCCCGTGGTACGAGCAGTACTTC.

This clonotype was seen at least ten times. The chain employs TRBV28 and TRBJ2-5; D is perhaps TRBD1 (6 bases). CDR1 is MDHEN, CDR2 SYDVKM, per germline. V was cut by 4 bases and J by 5 bases, with 17 bases left in between. This CDR3 is built from 15 residues. The chain's CDR3 is CASSSPQGTGETQYF. The CDR3 DNA reads TGTGCCAGCAGTTCCCCACAGGGAACGGGGGAGACCCAGTACTTC.

This chain links TRBV19 with TRBJ2-5; either TRBD1 or TRBD2 may supply D (7 bases each). The DNA end lines up better with TRBJ2-7; the J call may be wrong. The germline V gene has CDR1 LNHDA and CDR2 SQIVND (reference sequence). The CDR3 covers 14 residues. DNA for the CDR3: TGTGCCAGTCGGCGGGCAGGGGGGGACTACGAGCAGTACTTC. Protein: CASRRAGGDYEQYF.

Here the CDR3 reads CASSWAAGGTEAFF. The CDR3 nucleotides are TGTGCCAGCAGCTGGGCGGCGGGGGGGACTGAAGCTTTCTTT. The rearrangement uses TRBV7-2 and TRBJ1-1, with D possibly matching TRBD1 (5 bases). V lost 4 bases to trimming and J lost 5 bases, with 14 bases between them. This CDR3 comprises 14 residues. Germline V gene sequence: CDR1 SGHTA, CDR2 FQGNSA.

This clonotype came up many times. The chain has TRBV5-1 and TRBJ2-3; 9 nucleotides agree with TRBD1. CDR1 and CDR2 from the germline V gene are SGHRS and YFSETQ. This CDR3 is built from 16 residues. V dropped 0 bases and J dropped 4; count of bases not matched to a gene: 6. CDR3 protein: CASSLGYRGHADTQYF. The CDR3 coding sequence is TGCGCCAGCAGCTTGGGATACAGGGGGCACGCAGATACGCAGTATTTT.

The chain recombines TRBV28 with TRBJ1-4, with D possibly matching TRBD1 (5 bases). Germline V CDR1 and CDR2: MDHEN, SYDVKM. V lost 6 bases and J lost 7, with 15 bases in between. The CDR3 runs to 14 residues. The CDR3 bases are TGTGCCAGCAGCCCGACAGAGCGGGGTGAAAAACTGTTTTTT. This codes for CASSPTERGEKLFF.

This clonotype was picked up many times. The chain recombines TRBV19 with TRBJ1-1, with 11 bases that match TRBD1. The CDR3 sequence is 14 residues long. V dropped 4 bases and J dropped 3; count of bases not matched to a gene: 1. The germline V gene has CDR1 LNHDA and CDR2 SQIVND (reference sequence). The CDR3 nucleotides are TGTGCCAGTAGTACGGGACAGGGGGACACTGAAGCTTTCTTT. As protein: CASSTGQGDTEAFF. Supplemented by reference TRBV19 and TRBJ1-1, the full variable domain reads DGGITQSPKYLFRKEGQNVTLSCEQNLNHDAMYWYRQDPGQGLRLIYYSQIVNDFQKGDIAEGYSVSREKKESFPLTVTSAQKNPTAFYLCASSTGQGDTEAFFGQGTRLTVV.

This clonotype turned up a few times. It may be a read error: a sequence one base away is much more abundant. The chain uses TRBV2 and TRBJ1-4; 7 nucleotides align to TRBD1. The germline gives CDR1 SNHLY, CDR2 FYNNEI. The CDR3 consists of 15 residues. The CDR3 region is CASRTRDRVNEKPFF. In DNA, the CDR3 is TGTGCCAGCAGGACCCGGGACAGAGTAAATGAAAAACCGTTTTTT.

This clonotype was detected ten times or more. CDR3 nucleotide sequence: TGTGCCAGCAGTTTTAGCTCCCCCGGGACAGTCCGGCACGAGCAGTACTTC. Protein: CASSFSSPGTVRHEQYF. The chain uses TRBV12-3 or TRBV12-4 and TRBJ2-7; the match to TRBD1 covers 7 bases. V gave up 3 bases and J gave up 5 bases; unmatched junction bases: 16. The CDR3 consists of 17 residues.

This sequence joins TRBV7-2 and TRBJ2-7; tentative D call: TRBD1 (5 bases). CDR3 size: 14 residues. V was pared by 5 bases and J by 6 bases, with 17 bases between. Germline values: CDR1 SGHTA, CDR2 FQGNSA. Here the CDR3 reads CASSPRQGYCEQYF. The CDR3 nucleotides read TGTGCCAGCAGCCCCCGGCAGGGTTATTGCGAGCAGTACTTC.

This clonotype was observed at least ten times. The chain uses TRBV7-9 and TRBJ2-5, with D perhaps matching TRBD1 (5 bases). CDR3 size: 16 residues. CDR1 is SEHNR, CDR2 FQNEAQ, per germline (reference sequence). V lost 0 bases to trimming and J lost 5 bases, with 16 bases between them. The CDR3 DNA reads TGTGCCAGCAGCTTAGCGGTACAGGTAGACATCGAGACCCAGTACTTC. Translating it yields CASSLAVQVDIETQYF.

Note on this clonotype: Relative to the germline gene, one junction end is altered; a read error may explain this. The chain combines TRBV7-2 with TRBJ1-2, with D perhaps TRBD1 (6 bases). Germline-derived CDR1 and CDR2 are SGHTA and FQGNSA. The CDR3 runs to 14 residues. This CDR3 is CASSQRGLAGGYSF. CDR3 nucleotides: TGTGCCAGCAGCCAGAGAGGACTAGCGGGGGGCTACTCCTTC.